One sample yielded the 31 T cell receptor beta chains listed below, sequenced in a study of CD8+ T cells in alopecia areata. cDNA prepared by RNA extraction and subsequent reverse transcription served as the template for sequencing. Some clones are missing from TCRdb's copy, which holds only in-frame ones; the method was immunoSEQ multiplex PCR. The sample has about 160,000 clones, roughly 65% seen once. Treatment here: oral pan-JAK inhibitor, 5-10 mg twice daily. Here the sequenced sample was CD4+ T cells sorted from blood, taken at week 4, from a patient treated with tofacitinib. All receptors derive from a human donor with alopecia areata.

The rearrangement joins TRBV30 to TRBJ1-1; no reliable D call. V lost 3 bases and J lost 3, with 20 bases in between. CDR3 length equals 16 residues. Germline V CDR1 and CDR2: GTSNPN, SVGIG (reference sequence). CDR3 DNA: TGTGCCTGGAGCAACCCATTGGCCCGACGGGACACTGAAGCTTTCTTT. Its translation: CAWSNPLARRDTEAFF.

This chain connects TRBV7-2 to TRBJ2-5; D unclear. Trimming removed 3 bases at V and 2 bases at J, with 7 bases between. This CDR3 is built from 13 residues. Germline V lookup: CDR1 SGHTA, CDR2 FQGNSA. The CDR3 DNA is TGTGCCAGCAGCTTCGGCAGGCAAGAGACCCAGTACTTC. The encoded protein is CASSFGRQETQYF.

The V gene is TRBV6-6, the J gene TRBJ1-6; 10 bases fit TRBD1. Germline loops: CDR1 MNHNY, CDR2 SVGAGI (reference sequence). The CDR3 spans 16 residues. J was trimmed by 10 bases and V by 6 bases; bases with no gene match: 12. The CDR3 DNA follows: TGTGCCAGCAGCCCGCCCCGGACAGGGGGATACTCACCCCTCCACTTT. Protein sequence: CASSPPRTGGYSPLHF.

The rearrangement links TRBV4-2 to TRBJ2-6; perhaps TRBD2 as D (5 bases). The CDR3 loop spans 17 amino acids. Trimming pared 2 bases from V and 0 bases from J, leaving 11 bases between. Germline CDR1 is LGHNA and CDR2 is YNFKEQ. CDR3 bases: TGTGCCAGCAGCCAACGGGGAGTAGGCTCTGGGGCCAACGTCCTGACTTTC. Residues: CASSQRGVGSGANVLTF.

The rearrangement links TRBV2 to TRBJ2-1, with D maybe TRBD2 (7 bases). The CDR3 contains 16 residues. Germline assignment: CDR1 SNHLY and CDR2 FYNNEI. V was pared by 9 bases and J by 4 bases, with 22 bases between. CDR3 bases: TGTGCCAGTCTACAGGGAGGGGGGCCAGGATACAATGAGCAGTTCTTC. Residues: CASLQGGGPGYNEQFF.

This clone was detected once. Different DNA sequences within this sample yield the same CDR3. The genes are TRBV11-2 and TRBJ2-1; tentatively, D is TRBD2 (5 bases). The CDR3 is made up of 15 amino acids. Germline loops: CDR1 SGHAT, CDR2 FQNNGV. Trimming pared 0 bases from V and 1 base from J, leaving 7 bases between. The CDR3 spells CASSLDRGSYNEQFF. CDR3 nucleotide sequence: TGTGCCAGCAGCTTAGATCGGGGATCCTACAATGAGCAGTTCTTC.

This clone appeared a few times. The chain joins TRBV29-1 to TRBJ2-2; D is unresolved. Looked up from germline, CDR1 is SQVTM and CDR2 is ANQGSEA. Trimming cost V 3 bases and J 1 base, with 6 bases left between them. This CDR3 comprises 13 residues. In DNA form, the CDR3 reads TGCAGCGTTGACAAGGGGAACACCGGGGAGCTGTTTTTT. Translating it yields CSVDKGNTGELFF.

In DNA, the CDR3 is TGCAGCTCGGGACTAGAGAAGGGGACCCAGTACTTC. It yields the protein CSSGLEKGTQYF. The chain recombines TRBV29-1 with TRBJ2-5; 8 nucleotides align to TRBD2. Germline CDR1 is SQVTM and CDR2 is ANQGSEA. Germline trimming cut 8 bases from V and 7 bases from J; bases unmatched to any gene: 9. CDR3 length: 12 amino acids.

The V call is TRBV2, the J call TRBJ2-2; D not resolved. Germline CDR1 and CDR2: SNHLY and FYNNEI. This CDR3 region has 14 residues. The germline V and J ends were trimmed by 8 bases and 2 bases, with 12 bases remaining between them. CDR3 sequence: CASWEGSNTGELFF. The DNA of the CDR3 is TGTGCCAGCTGGGAAGGTAGTAACACCGGGGAGCTGTTTTTT.

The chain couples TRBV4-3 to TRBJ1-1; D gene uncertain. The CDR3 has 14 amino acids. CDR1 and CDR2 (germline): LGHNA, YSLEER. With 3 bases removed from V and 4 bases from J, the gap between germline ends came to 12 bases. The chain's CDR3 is CASSHRARGTEAFF. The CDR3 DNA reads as TGCGCCAGCAGCCACCGGGCGCGCGGCACTGAAGCTTTCTTT.

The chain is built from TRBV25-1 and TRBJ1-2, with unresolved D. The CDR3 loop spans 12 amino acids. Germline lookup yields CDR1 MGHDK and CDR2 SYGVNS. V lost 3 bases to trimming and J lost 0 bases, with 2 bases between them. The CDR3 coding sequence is TGTGCCAGCAGTGATCCTAACTATGGCTACACCTTC. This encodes CASSDPNYGYTF.

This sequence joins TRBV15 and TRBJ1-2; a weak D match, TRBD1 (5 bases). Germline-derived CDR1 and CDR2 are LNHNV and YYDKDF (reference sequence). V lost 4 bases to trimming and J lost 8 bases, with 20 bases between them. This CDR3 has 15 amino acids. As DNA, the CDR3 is TGTGCCACCAGCAACTCATTCCGGGGGAAGGACGGCTACACCTTC. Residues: CATSNSFRGKDGYTF.

The CDR3 loop is CSVGDSGYTF. The DNA of the CDR3 is TGCAGCGTTGGGGACTCTGGCTACACCTTC. The rearrangement joins TRBV29-1 to TRBJ1-2; D is perhaps TRBD1 (5 bases). The CDR3 loop spans 10 amino acids. The germline V and J ends were trimmed by 4 bases and 7 bases, with 7 bases remaining between them. CDR1 SQVTM and CDR2 ANQGSEA come from the germline V gene.

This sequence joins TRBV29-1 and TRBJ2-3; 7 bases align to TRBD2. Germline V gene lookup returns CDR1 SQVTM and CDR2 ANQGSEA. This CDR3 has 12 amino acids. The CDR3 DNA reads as TGCGGGGGACTACATGGGGCAGATACGCAGTATTTT. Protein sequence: CGGLHGADTQYF.

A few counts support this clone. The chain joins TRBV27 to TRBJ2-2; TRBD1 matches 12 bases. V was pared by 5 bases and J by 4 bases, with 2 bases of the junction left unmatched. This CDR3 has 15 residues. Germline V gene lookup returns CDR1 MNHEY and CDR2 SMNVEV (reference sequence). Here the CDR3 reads CASSGTGGITGELFF. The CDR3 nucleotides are TGTGCCAGCAGTGGGACAGGGGGCATCACCGGGGAGCTGTTTTTT.

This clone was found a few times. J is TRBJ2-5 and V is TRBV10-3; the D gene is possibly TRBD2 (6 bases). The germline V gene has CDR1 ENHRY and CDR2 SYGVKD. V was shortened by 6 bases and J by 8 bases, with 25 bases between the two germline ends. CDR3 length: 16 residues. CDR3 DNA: TGTGCCATCAGCGACATAATCGGGAGTCCGAAGAATACCCAGTACTTC. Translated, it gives CAISDIIGSPKNTQYF.

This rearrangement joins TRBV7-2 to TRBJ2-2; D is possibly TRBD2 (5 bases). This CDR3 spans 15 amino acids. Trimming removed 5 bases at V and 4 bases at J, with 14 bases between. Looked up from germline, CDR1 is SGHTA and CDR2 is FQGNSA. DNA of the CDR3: TGTGCCAGCAGCCTCAAGGGAGCCGTCACCGGGGAGCTGTTTTTT. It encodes CASSLKGAVTGELFF.

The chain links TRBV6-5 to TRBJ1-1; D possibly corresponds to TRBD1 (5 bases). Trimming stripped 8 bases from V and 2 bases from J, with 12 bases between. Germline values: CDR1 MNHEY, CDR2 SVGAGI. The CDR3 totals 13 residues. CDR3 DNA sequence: TGTGCCAGCCGCCCAGGGTTCAACACTGAAGCTTTCTTT. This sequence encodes CASRPGFNTEAFF.

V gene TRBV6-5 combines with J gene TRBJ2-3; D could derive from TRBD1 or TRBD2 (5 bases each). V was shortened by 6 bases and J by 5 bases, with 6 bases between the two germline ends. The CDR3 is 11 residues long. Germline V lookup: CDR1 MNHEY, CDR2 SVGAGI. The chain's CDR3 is CASRRGDTQYF. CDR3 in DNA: TGTGCCAGCAGGAGGGGAGATACGCAGTATTTT.

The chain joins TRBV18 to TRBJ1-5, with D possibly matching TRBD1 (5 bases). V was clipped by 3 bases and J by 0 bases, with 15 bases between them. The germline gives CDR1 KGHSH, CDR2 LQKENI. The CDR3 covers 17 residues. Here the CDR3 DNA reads TGTGCCAGCTCACCCGCCGGAGGGGTCAATAGCAATCAGCCCCAGCATTTT. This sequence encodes CASSPAGGVNSNQPQHF.

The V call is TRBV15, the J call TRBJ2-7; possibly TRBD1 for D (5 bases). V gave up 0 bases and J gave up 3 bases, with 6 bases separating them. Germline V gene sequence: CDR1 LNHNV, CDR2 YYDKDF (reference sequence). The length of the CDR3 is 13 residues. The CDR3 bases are TGTGCCACCAGCAGAGAAAGGGGCTACGAGCAGTACTTC. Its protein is CATSRERGYEQYF.

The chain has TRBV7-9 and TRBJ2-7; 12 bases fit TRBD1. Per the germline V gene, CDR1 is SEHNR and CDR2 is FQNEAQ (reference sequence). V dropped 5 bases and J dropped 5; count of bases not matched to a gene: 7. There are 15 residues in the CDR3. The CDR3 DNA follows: TGTGCCAGCAGCCTTCTGGGGACAGGGGGCGACGAGCAGTACTTC. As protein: CASSLLGTGGDEQYF.

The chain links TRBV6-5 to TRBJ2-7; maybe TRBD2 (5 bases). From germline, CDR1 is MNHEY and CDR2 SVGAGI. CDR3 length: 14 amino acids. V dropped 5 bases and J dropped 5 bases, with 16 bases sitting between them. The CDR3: CASSPEGLFNEQYF. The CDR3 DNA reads TGTGCCAGCAGTCCCGAAGGACTTTTTAACGAGCAGTACTTC.

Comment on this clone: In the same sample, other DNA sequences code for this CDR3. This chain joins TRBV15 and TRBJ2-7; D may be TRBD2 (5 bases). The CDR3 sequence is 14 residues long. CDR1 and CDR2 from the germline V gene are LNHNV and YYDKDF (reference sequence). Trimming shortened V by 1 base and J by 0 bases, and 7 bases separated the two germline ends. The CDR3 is CATSRGGSSYEQYF. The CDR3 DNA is TGTGCCACCAGCAGAGGAGGGAGCTCCTACGAGCAGTACTTC.

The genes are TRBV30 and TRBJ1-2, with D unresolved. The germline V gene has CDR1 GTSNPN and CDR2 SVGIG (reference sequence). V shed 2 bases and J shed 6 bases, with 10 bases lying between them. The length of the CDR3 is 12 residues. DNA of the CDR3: TGTGCCTGGAGTCTTGGACGTAATGGCTACACCTTC. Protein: CAWSLGRNGYTF.

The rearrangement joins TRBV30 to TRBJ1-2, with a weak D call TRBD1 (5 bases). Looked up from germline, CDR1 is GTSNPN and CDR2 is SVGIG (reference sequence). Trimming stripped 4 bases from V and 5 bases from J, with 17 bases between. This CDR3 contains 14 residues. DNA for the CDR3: TGTGCCTGGATCGCGGGGGGAAAGTTTTATGGCTACACCTTC. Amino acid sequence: CAWIAGGKFYGYTF. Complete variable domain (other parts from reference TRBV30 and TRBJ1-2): SQTIHQWPATLVQPVGSPLSLECTVEGTSNPNLYWYRQAAGRGLQLLFYSVGIGQISSEVPQNLSASRPQDRQFILSSKKLLLSDSGFYLCAWIAGGKFYGYTFGSGTRLTVV.

The CDR3 region is CASSPPGTWNTEAFF. CDR3 coding DNA: TGTGCCAGCAGTCCCCCAGGGACCTGGAACACTGAAGCTTTCTTT. The chain recombines TRBV6-1 with TRBJ1-1; D is perhaps TRBD1 (5 bases). Germline CDR1 reads MNHNS; CDR2 reads SASEGT. The CDR3 contains 15 residues. Deletions cut 5 bases from V and 1 base from J, with 14 bases between.

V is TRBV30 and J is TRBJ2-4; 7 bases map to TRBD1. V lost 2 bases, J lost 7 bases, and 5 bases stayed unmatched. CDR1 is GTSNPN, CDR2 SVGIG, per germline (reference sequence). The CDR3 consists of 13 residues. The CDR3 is CAWSNIQGNIQYF. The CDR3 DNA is TGTGCCTGGAGTAATATACAGGGGAACATTCAGTACTTC.

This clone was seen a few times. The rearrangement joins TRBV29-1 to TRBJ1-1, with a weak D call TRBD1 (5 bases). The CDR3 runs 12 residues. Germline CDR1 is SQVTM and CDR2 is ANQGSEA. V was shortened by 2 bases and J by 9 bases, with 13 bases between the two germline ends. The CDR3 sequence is CSVEWGAGQAFF. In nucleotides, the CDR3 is TGCAGCGTTGAATGGGGCGCAGGGCAAGCTTTCTTT.

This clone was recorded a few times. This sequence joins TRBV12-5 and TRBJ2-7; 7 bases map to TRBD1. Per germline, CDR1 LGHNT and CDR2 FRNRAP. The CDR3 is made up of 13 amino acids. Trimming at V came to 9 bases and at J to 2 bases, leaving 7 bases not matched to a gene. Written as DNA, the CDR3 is TGTGCTAGCCTCATGACAGGGACCTACGAGCAGTACTTC. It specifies CASLMTGTYEQYF.

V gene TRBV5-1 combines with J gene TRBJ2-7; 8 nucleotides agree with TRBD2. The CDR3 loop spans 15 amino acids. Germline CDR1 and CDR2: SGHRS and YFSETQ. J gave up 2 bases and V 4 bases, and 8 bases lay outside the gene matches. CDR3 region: CASSRGGTTAYEQYF. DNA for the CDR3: TGCGCCAGCAGCCGCGGGGGGACTACTGCCTACGAGCAGTACTTC.